Listed below are T cell receptor beta chains from one sample, sequenced in a study of blood T cells in healthy people across ages. Each CDR3 protein gets one entry after TCRdb re-called the 5' RACE reads with MiXCR. The table shows around 650,000 distinct CDR3 sequences, with 32% occurring only once. The sequencing sample was made of blood. Receptor source: an elderly woman in good health. Both conserved end residues are part of each CDR3. The D gene is left open where the match is weak. Expanded clones are given a class, and other clones once, few, many or no size at all.

TRBD1	many	TRBV6-5	TRBJ2-3	13	CASRDRGADTQYF	TGTGCCAGCCGGGACAGGGGCGCAGATACGCAGTATTTT
-	many	TRBV20-1	TRBJ2-3	15	CSARYGTDTTDTQYF	TGCAGTGCTAGATACGGGACGGATACCACAGATACGCAGTATTTT
-	many	TRBV7-2	TRBJ2-5	13	CASSFSIQETQYF	TGTGCCAGCAGCTTTTCCATACAAGAGACCCAGTACTTC
-	many	TRBV5-1	TRBJ2-6	16	CASSLDIARGANVLTF	TGCGCCAGCAGCTTGGACATCGCTCGAGGGGCCAACGTCCTGACTTTC
-	-	TRBV7-2	TRBJ1-1	13	CASSLLGTWWAFF	TGTGCCAGCAGCTTATTGGGGACTTGGTGGGCTTTCTTT
-	few	TRBV5-1	TRBJ1-1	11	CASSQETEAFF	TGCGCCAGCAGCCAGGAGACTGAAGCTTTCTTT
TRBD1	-	TRBV20-1	TRBJ1-5	14	CSASTHRGNQPQHF	TGCAGTGCTAGTACCCACAGGGGGAATCAGCCCCAGCATTTT
TRBD1	many	TRBV6-5	TRBJ2-7	15	CASSRGTGVPYEQYF	TGTGCCAGCAGCAGGGGGACAGGGGTGCCCTACGAGCAGTACTTC
-	many	TRBV21-1	TRBJ2-3	15	CASSLTRTGTDTQYF	TGTGCCAGCAGCCTGACCCGGACAGGTACAGATACGCAGTATTTT
-	-	TRBV4-1	TRBJ1-1	15	CASSQEKQVNTEAFF	TGCGCCAGCAGCCAAGAAAAACAGGTGAACACTGAAGCTTTCTTT
-	few	TRBV4-2	TRBJ2-2	15	CASSQGGRRTGELFF	TGTGCCAGCAGCCAAGGGGGGCGGCGTACCGGGGAGCTGTTTTTT
TRBD1	few	TRBV6-5	TRBJ1-2	14	CASRTGTGGLGYTF	TGTGCCAGCAGAACTGGGACAGGGGGCTTAGGCTACACCTTC
-	many	TRBV7-2	TRBJ2-5	15	CASSLITSNSETQYF	TGTGCCAGCAGCCTGATTACATCAAATTCAGAGACCCAGTACTTC
-	many	TRBV20-1	TRBJ2-1	13	CSAGVTSQNEQFF	TGCAGTGCTGGGGTTACTAGCCAGAATGAGCAGTTCTTC
-	-	TRBV5-1	TRBJ2-1	15	CASSLSFGGGREQFF	TGCGCCAGCAGCTTGTCTTTCGGCGGGGGCAGGGAGCAGTTCTTC
-	few	TRBV12-3/TRBV12-4	TRBJ1-1	13	CVSRARGYSEAFF	TGTGTCAGCAGGGCTCGGGGTTACAGTGAAGCTTTCTTT
-	many	TRBV20-1	TRBJ2-1	14	CSASWTHTNNEQFF	TGCAGTGCTAGTTGGACCCATACTAACAATGAGCAGTTCTTC
-	many	TRBV29-1	TRBJ2-1	12	CSVDSRRDEQFF	TGCAGCGTTGACAGTAGGAGGGATGAGCAGTTCTTC
-	many	TRBV19	TRBJ2-7	15	CASSTPGPSSYEQYF	TGTGCCAGTAGTACCCCAGGGCCGAGCTCCTACGAGCAGTACTTC
-	many	TRBV7-6	TRBJ2-7	15	CASSLGRGSSYEQYF	TGTGCCAGCAGCTTAGGCCGGGGGAGCTCCTACGAGCAGTACTTC
TRBD1	many	TRBV7-2	TRBJ1-6	16	CASSPRTGGGNSPLHF	TGTGCCAGCAGCCCCAGGACAGGGGGCGGTAATTCACCCCTCCACTTT
-	many	TRBV7-6	TRBJ2-1	16	CASSPPGLSSYNEQFF	TGTGCCAGCAGCCCACCCGGGCTTAGCTCCTACAATGAGCAGTTCTTC